This entry features one TCR beta chain sequence. Its antigen remains unidentified. The sample belongs to a study of beta chain features in type 1 diabetes. Study information: The patient and healthy donor groups were comparable for age, gender and cell yields. Findings of the study overall: Moderately but significantly shorter TCRB CDR3s were found in Type 1 diabetes patients in all four CD4+ subsets.

Expressed TCRB transcripts were sequenced after all isolated RNA was converted to cDNA. TCRdb's table, derived via immunoSEQ multiplex PCR, lists solely in-frame clones and lacks some. The table records roughly 330,000 clones, approximately 11% of them present only once. Germline V gene lookup returns CDR1 MNHEY and CDR2 SMNVEV (reference sequence). Trimming removed 2 bases at V and 4 bases at J, with 8 bases between. This CDR3 region has 13 residues. The TCR sequence derives from a woman between 25 and 40 years old in good health. The V call is TRBV27, the J call TRBJ2-5; perhaps TRBD2 as D (5 bases). Sequences were obtained from naive CD4+ T cells from blood. This CDR3 reads CASSLVEGETQYF. As DNA, the CDR3 is TGTGCCAGCAGTTTAGTAGAGGGAGAGACCCAGTACTTC.